This record covers a single T cell receptor beta chain. The sample holds many counts of this clonotype. No antigen is known for it. Base qualities are not provided; no much larger clone lies one nucleotide away. Expansion of CD8+CD57+ cells had been shown by flow cytometry in the patients chosen for sequencing. Every patient had severe acquired aplastic anemia, diagnosed using the International Study of Aplastic Anemia and Agranulocytosis and Camitta criteria. Patients had received no therapy at the time of blood sampling. The study deep-sequenced TCR repertoires of sorted CD4+ and CD8+ blood T cells from severe aplastic anemia patients and healthy subjects. In the USA, patient enrollment took place under clinicaltrials.gov protocols 00001620, 01623167, 00001397, 00071045, 00081523 and 00961064. Ficoll-Paque density gradient centrifugation was used to isolate peripheral blood mononuclear cells. Before DNA extraction, CD4+ and CD8+ T cells were sorted with FACS or magnetic beads.

The entry originates in a study of CD8+CD57+ T cells in acquired aplastic anemia (dated by TCRdb to the late 2010s). Background on the whole study: DNA extracted from sorted CD4+ and CD8+ cells had a mean of about 3 ug, with a range of roughly 0.17 to 30 ug. CD8+CD57+ expansion was defined as frequency above the mean frequency observed in healthy subjects. Here is what the overall study found, with its caveats: Twenty-nine CD8+ CDR3 sequences were shared between patients and controls but appeared highly expressed in patients and within their immunodominant clones. No significant difference in CD8+ Simpson's diversity was found between patients and healthy controls (P=0.060).

V lost 6 bases and J lost 6 bases, and the count of bases not matched to a germline gene is 5. Measured from the cysteine to the phenylalanine, the CDR3 is 14 residues long. Of the read, only the CDR3 DNA is kept; its 42 bases are in frame from base 1. CDR1 and CDR2, looked up from the germline V gene, are MNHEY and SVGAGI. Genomic DNA was used as template for profiling of TCR beta VDJ combinations and CDR3 sequences. TCR repertoire sequencing was run on an Illumina HiSeq 2000. Turning to the authors' computational methods: Repertoires were assessed using TRBV/TRBJ rearrangement plots, CDR3 size and DJ length profiles, and Simpson's diversity index. The most abundant DNA sequence in the deep sequencing data was defined as the immunodominant clone. CDR3 amino acid sequences were screened for sharing across subjects and were compared with published repertoires and the VDJdb database. The public reads were quality trimmed at Q25 with fastp and then assembled into clones with MiXCR by TCRdb, keeping productive beta chains. Records with the same CDR3 protein are collapsed into one entry carrying the most frequent genes and DNA. The V and J calls shown here were made by TCRdb, not taken from the authors' results. This sample gives about 220,000 distinct CDR3 sequences in total; approximately 45% of them show up just once. Less than 9% of the sample belongs to the ten largest clones.

This TCR was sampled from a human donor with aplastic anemia. This chain is built from TRBV6-5 and TRBJ2-5, and TRBD2 aligns with 12 junction nucleotides. The material sequenced was sorted CD4+, CD8+, or CD8+CD57+ T cells (not recorded which) from PBMCs. The CDR3 here reads CASSLAGGWKTQYF. The bases read TGTGCCAGCAGCCTAGCGGGAGGGTGGAAGACCCAGTACTTC.